This T cell receptor beta chain originates from a study of blood T cells in healthy people across ages. A second PCR of 7 to 11 cycles used a sample-barcoded 5' primer and a J-beta primer mix. TCRdb fed the 5' RACE reads into MiXCR, producing one record per CDR3 protein. The sample includes about 1.5 million distinct CDR3 sequences, 42% of them seen just once. Drawing of peripheral blood yielded about 9.8 milliliters from each donor. The CDR3 loop spans 15 amino acids. The V end was cut by 1 base, the J end by 3 bases, with 13 bases between. Germline V lookup: CDR1 SGHTA, CDR2 FQGNSA. Findings and limits, study-wide: Higher diversity and more naive CD4+ cells were features of long-lived donors, compared to aged donors.

This clonotype was counted between two and nine times. Antigen: not known. The sequenced material came from blood. The TCR originated in a woman under 30 in good health. The rearrangement joins TRBV7-2 to TRBJ2-7; a weak D match, TRBD1 (5 bases). The CDR3 sequence is CASSLVGLEYYEQYF. CDR3 in DNA: TGTGCCAGCAGCTTAGTGGGGCTGGAATACTACGAGCAGTACTTC.